Many counts were recorded for the clone carrying this T cell receptor (beta chain). The data were obtained in a study of T-cell reconstitution after alpha-beta-depleted transplantation in children. The ends were cut back, 7 bases at V and 4 bases at J, with 20 bases in the middle. Germline V gene lookup returns CDR1 MNHNS and CDR2 SASEGT. There are 16 residues in the CDR3. The TCRbeta library incorporated unique molecular identifiers. One entry per CDR3 protein, called by TCRdb with MiXCR from the PCR reads. The data hold around 440,000 distinct CDR3 sequences, with roughly 17% observed a single time.

The chain uses TRBV6-1 and TRBJ2-1; TRBD1 is a possible D gene (5 bases). The sample in question was PBMCs, mostly from graft donor cells, obtained 360 days after TCRalphabeta/CD19-depleted stem cell transplant. This clonotype was obtained from a boy under two years old who had a stem cell transplant for Wiskott-Aldrich syndrome, so the T cells may come from the graft donor. The CDR3 region is CASTPGAWAVYNEQFF. The CDR3 coding sequence is TGTGCCAGCACCCCTGGGGCCTGGGCCGTTTACAATGAGCAGTTCTTC.